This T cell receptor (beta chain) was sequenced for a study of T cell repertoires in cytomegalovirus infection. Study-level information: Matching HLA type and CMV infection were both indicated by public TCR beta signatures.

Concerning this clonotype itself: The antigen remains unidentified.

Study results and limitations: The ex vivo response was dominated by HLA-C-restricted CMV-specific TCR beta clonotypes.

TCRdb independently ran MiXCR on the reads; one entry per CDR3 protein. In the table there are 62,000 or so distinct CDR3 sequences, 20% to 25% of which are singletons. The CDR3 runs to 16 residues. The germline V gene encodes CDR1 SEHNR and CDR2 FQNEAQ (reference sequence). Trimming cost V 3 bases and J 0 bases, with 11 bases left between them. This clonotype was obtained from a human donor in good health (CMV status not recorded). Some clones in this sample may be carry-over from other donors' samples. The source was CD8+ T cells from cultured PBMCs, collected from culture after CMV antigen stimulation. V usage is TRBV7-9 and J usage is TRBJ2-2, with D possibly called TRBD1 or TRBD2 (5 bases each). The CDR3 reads CASSFTGHANTGELFF. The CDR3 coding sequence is TGTGCCAGCAGCTTCACGGGGCATGCGAACACCGGGGAGCTGTTTTTT.